This passage covers 21 T cell receptor beta chains from one sample sequenced in a study of technical replicates of blood from several donors. Assay used: immunoSEQ multiplex PCR; TCRdb lists only in-frame clones, some missing. The sample records about 97,000 clones, approximately 94% being singletons. Sequenced input: T cells isolated from PBMCs. The receptors here all came from a human donor in good health.

This rearrangement joins TRBV2 to TRBJ2-7, with 8 bases matching TRBD1. The CDR3 loop spans 10 amino acids. With V trimmed by 9 bases and J by 12 bases, 7 bases remained unmatched. CDR1 and CDR2 from the germline V gene are SNHLY and FYNNEI. The CDR3 bases are TGTGCCAGTCGGGACAGGAGCATGTACTTC. Translation gives CASRDRSMYF.

Points on this clone: The junction and the germline gene differ at one end; a read error may be behind it. This rearrangement joins TRBV5-5 to TRBJ2-7; no firm D call. This CDR3 is 13 amino acids long. Germline V gene lookup returns CDR1 SGHKS and CDR2 YYEKEE (reference sequence). CDR3 region: CASSLVGSHEQYF. The CDR3 bases are TGTGCCAGCAGCTTGGTGGGCTCCCACGAGCAGTACTTC.

The gene calls are TRBV15 and TRBJ2-1; D is possibly TRBD2 (6 bases). The CDR3 sequence is 16 residues long. The germline CDR1 and CDR2 sequences are LNHNV and YYDKDF (reference sequence). With 0 bases removed from V and 11 bases from J, the gap between germline ends came to 20 bases. CDR3 sequence: CATSRDLPSGERKQFF. The CDR3 DNA is TGTGCCACCAGCAGAGATCTCCCGTCGGGAGAAAGAAAGCAGTTCTTC.

The rearrangement links TRBV7-9 to TRBJ2-7; D might be TRBD2 (5 bases). V lost 0 bases and J 5 bases, leaving 11 bases between the germline ends. There are 14 residues in the CDR3. Germline V gene data show CDR1 as SEHNR and CDR2 as FQNEAQ (reference sequence). The DNA of the CDR3 is TGTGCCAGCAGCTTAGCGGGAGCAGGAAACGAGCAGTACTTC. Translated: CASSLAGAGNEQYF.

This clone came up once. The chain carries TRBV28 and TRBJ2-2; D uncertain. In germline, CDR1 is MDHEN, CDR2 SYDVKM. This CDR3 is 14 amino acids long. With 3 bases removed from V and 6 bases from J, the gap between germline ends came to 11 bases. The CDR3 DNA sequence: TGTGCCAGCAGTTTTGCAGGATCTGCCGGGGAGCTGTTTTTT. Translated: CASSFAGSAGELFF.

The J gene is TRBJ1-2, the V gene TRBV4-2, with D perhaps matching TRBD1 (5 bases). This CDR3 contains 15 residues. The V gene lost 4 bases and the J gene lost 0 bases, with 12 bases spanning the gap. Looked up from germline, CDR1 is LGHNA and CDR2 is YNFKEQ. The CDR3 DNA sequence: TGTGCCAGCAGCCCTCGACAGAGAACTAACTATGGCTACACCTTC. Amino acid sequence: CASSPRQRTNYGYTF.

Written as DNA, the CDR3 is TGCAGTGCTACACTATCAGATACGCAGTATTTT. Translating gives CSATLSDTQYF. This chain joins TRBV20-1 and TRBJ2-3, with D unresolved. The CDR3 is 11 amino acids. From germline, CDR1 is DFQATT and CDR2 SNEGSKA (reference sequence). V lost 4 bases and J lost 4, with 6 bases in between.

This sequence joins TRBV5-1 and TRBJ2-7, with 9 positions matching TRBD1. The V segment lost 5 bases and the J segment 5 bases; nucleotides outside the gene matches: 8. In germline, CDR1 is SGHRS, CDR2 YFSETQ. The CDR3 loop spans 14 amino acids. CDR3 sequence (DNA): TGCGCCAGCAGTGTACAGGGGGCTATTGACGAGCAGTACTTC. As protein: CASSVQGAIDEQYF.

V and J are TRBV19 and TRBJ2-6; D may be TRBD2 (5 bases). CDR1 and CDR2 from the germline V gene are LNHDA and SQIVND (reference sequence). Trimming left V 7 bases short and J 0 bases short, with 10 bases between. CDR3 size: 15 residues. CDR3 DNA sequence: TGTGCCAGTACGGAGGACTCCTCTGGGGCCAACGTCCTGACTTTC. This sequence encodes CASTEDSSGANVLTF.

V gene TRBV6-1 combines with J gene TRBJ2-7; TRBD2 is a possible D gene (6 bases). Germline values: CDR1 MNHNS, CDR2 SASEGT. The CDR3 totals 14 residues. Trimming removed 4 bases at V and 2 bases at J, with 12 bases between. DNA for the CDR3: TGTGCCAGCAGTGTCCTAGCGCCCGCCTACGAGCAGTACTTC. Translated, it gives CASSVLAPAYEQYF.

The genes are TRBV27 and TRBJ2-2, with D possibly being TRBD1 (5 bases). CDR3 length: 15 residues. CDR1 is MNHEY, CDR2 SMNVEV, per germline (reference sequence). Trimming took 6 bases from V and 0 from J, leaving 11 bases between them. CDR3 nucleotide sequence: TGTGCCAGCAGAACCGGACATACGAACACCGGGGAGCTGTTTTTT. Protein: CASRTGHTNTGELFF.

The CDR3 DNA is TGTGCCAGCAGCCTACAGGGACTAGCGGGTTCCTACGAGCAGTACTTC. This sequence encodes CASSLQGLAGSYEQYF. The chain employs TRBV7-2 and TRBJ2-7; 12 bases are shared with TRBD2. CDR1 is SGHTA and CDR2 is FQGNSA in the germline V gene. Losses at the gene ends were 5 bases for V and 1 base for J; bases not matched to a gene: 6. This CDR3 contains 16 residues.

The CDR3 DNA is TGTGCCAGCAGCTTACTCAGGGGTGCTGGAAACACCATATATTTT. Its protein is CASSLLRGAGNTIYF. V and J are TRBV5-4 and TRBJ1-3; D might be TRBD1 (6 bases). The CDR3 runs to 15 residues. Germline CDR1 reads SGHNT; CDR2 reads YYREEE (reference sequence). V was clipped by 2 bases and J by 2 bases, with 11 bases between them.

The genes are TRBV28 and TRBJ2-7, with 13 bases that match TRBD2. This CDR3 region has 14 residues. CDR1 MDHEN and CDR2 SYDVKM come from the germline V gene. The J segment lost 4 bases and the V segment lost 6 bases, leaving 3 bases of the junction unmatched. CDR3 region: CASRLAGGNYEQYF. The CDR3 DNA reads as TGTGCCAGCAGACTAGCGGGAGGGAATTACGAGCAGTACTTC.

The chain links TRBV12-5 to TRBJ2-7; TRBD2 might be the D (5 bases). Germline loops: CDR1 LGHNT, CDR2 FRNRAP. This CDR3 contains 12 residues. The V gene lost 4 bases and the J gene lost 3 bases, with 7 bases spanning the gap. CDR3 loop: CASGSGIYEQYF. CDR3 sequence (DNA): TGTGCTAGTGGTTCGGGGATCTACGAGCAGTACTTC.

The V gene is TRBV18, the J gene TRBJ2-1; 8 nucleotides agree with TRBD2. Trimming took 2 bases from V and 0 from J; bases not matched to a gene: 6. CDR1 and CDR2 (germline): KGHSH, LQKENI. This CDR3 region has 17 residues. CDR3 sequence reads: CASSPKSSGYSYNEQFF. In nucleotides, the CDR3 is TGTGCCAGCTCACCAAAGTCTAGCGGGTACTCCTACAATGAGCAGTTCTTC.

V is TRBV5-8 and J is TRBJ1-6; D gene unclear. Germline values: CDR1 SGHTS, CDR2 YDEGEE. The CDR3 sequence is 14 residues long. The ends were cut back, 1 base at V and 9 bases at J, with 11 bases in the middle. The CDR3 here is CASSLRRAPSPLHF. Here the CDR3 DNA reads TGTGCCAGCAGCTTGAGGAGGGCTCCTTCACCCCTCCACTTT.

The chain uses TRBV20-1 and TRBJ2-1; D remains unclear. Germline CDR1 reads DFQATT; CDR2 reads SNEGSKA (reference sequence). The CDR3 totals 10 residues. CDR3 sequence reads: CTSLYNEQFF. CDR3 nucleotides: TGCACCTCTTTGTACAATGAGCAGTTCTTC.

The chain uses TRBV28 and TRBJ2-7; maybe TRBD2 (6 bases). This CDR3 has 16 residues. Germline V gives CDR1 MDHEN, CDR2 SYDVKM. CDR3 DNA: TGTGCAGAAACTAACCGCGGGACCAAAAGACCCTACGAGCAGTACTTC. Protein: CAETNRGTKRPYEQYF.

The chain employs TRBV18 and TRBJ1-5; maybe TRBD1 (6 bases). CDR1 and CDR2 (germline): KGHSH, LQKENI. This CDR3 region has 15 residues. The V gene lost 4 bases and the J gene lost 7 bases, with 17 bases spanning the gap. In DNA, the CDR3 is TGTGCCAGCTCACTCGAACAGGGCTTCGGGCAGCCCCAGCATTTT. It is translated as CASSLEQGFGQPQHF.

The chain carries TRBV13 and TRBJ2-1, with TRBD1 as a possible D gene (6 bases). The germline V gene encodes CDR1 PRHDT and CDR2 FYEKMQ (reference sequence). V dropped 5 bases and J dropped 5 bases, with 13 bases sitting between them. CDR3 size: 14 residues. The CDR3 is CASSAQGKHNEQFF. The DNA of the CDR3 is TGTGCCAGCAGCGCCCAGGGGAAACACAATGAGCAGTTCTTC.